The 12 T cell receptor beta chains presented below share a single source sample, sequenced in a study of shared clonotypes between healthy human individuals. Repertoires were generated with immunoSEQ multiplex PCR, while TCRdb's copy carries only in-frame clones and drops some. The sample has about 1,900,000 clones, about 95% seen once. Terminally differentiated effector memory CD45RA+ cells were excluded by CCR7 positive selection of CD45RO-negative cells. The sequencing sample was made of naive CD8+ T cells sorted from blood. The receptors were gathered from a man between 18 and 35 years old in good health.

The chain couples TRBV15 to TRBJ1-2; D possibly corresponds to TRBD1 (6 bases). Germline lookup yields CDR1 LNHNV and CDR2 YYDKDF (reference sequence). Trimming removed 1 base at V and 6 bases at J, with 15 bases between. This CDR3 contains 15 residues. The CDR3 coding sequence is TGTGCCACCAGCAGAGTGGGCAGGGGCCTAAATGGCTACACCTTC. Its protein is CATSRVGRGLNGYTF.

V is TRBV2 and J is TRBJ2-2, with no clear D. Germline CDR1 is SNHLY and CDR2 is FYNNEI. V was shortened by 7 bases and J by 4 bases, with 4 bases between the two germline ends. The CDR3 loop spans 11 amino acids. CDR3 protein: CASTGTGELFF. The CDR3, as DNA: TGTGCCAGCACGGGCACCGGGGAGCTGTTTTTT.

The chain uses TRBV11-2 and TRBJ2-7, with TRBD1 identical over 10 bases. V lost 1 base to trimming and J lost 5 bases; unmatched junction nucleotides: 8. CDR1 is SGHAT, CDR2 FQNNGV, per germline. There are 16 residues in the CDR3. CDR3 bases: TGTGCCAGCAGCTTAGTGGGAGACAGGGGGCCCCACGAGCAGTACTTC. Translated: CASSLVGDRGPHEQYF.

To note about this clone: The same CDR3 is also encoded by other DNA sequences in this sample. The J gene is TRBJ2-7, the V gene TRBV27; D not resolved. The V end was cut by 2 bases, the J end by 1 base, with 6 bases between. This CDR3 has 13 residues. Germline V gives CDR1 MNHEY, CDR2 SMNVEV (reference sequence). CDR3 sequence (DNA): TGTGCCAGCAGTTTAACCCCGTCCTACGAGCAGTACTTC. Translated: CASSLTPSYEQYF.

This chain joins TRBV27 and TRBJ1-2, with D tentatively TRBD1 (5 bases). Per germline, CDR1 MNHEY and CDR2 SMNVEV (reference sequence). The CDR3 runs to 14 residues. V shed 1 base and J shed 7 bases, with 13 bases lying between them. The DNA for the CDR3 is TGTGCCAGCAGTTTATTCAGGGAGAACGGTGGCTACACCTTC. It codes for CASSLFRENGGYTF.

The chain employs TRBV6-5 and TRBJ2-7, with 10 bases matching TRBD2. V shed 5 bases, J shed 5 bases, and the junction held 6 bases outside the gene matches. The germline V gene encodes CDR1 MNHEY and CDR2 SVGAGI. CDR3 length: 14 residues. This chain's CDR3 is CASSPLAGVNEQYF. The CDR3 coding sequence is TGTGCCAGCAGTCCTCTAGCGGGGGTAAACGAGCAGTACTTC.

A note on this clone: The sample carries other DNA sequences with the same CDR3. The CDR3 is CASSYSEGTYGYTF. The CDR3 DNA sequence: TGTGCCAGCAGTTACTCGGAGGGGACCTATGGCTACACCTTC. The chain recombines TRBV6-5 with TRBJ1-2, with D possibly matching TRBD1 (5 bases). The germline gives CDR1 MNHEY, CDR2 SVGAGI. The V gene lost 0 bases and the J gene lost 4 bases, with 9 bases spanning the gap. The CDR3 runs to 14 residues.

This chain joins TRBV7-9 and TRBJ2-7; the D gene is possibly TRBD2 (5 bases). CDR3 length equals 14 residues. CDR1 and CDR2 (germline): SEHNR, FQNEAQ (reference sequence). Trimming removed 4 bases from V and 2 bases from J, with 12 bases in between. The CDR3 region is CASSSDGGAYEQYF. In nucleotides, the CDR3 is TGTGCCAGCAGCTCAGACGGAGGAGCCTACGAGCAGTACTTC.

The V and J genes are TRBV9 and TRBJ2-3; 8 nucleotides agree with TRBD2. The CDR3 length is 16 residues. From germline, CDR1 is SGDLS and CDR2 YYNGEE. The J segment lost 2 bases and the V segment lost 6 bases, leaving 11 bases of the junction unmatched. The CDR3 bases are TGTGCCAGCACCTTAGGGGACGGGGGGGCCACAGATACGCAGTATTTT. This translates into CASTLGDGGATDTQYF.

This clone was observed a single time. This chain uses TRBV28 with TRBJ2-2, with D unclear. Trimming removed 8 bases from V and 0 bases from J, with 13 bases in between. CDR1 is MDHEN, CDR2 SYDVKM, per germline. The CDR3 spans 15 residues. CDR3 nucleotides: TGTGCCAGCTCTACCGAGGATGCGAACACCGGGGAGCTGTTTTTT. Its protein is CASSTEDANTGELFF. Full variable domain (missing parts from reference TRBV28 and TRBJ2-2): DVKVTQSSRYLVKRTGEKVFLECVQDMDHENMFWYRQDPGLGLRLIYFSYDVKMKEKGDIPEGYSVSREKKERFSLILESASTNQTSMYLCASSTEDANTGELFFGEGSRLTVL.

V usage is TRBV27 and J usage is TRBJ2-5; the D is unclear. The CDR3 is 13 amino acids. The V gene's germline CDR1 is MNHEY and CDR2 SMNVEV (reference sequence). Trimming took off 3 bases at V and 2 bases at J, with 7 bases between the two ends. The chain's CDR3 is CASSLINQETQYF. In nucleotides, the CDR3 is TGTGCCAGCAGTTTGATCAATCAAGAGACCCAGTACTTC.

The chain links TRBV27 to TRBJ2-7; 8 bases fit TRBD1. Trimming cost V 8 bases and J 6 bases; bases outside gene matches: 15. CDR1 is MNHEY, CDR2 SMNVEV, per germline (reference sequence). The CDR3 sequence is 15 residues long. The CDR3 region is CASGKGQGPTGEQYF. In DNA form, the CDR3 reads TGTGCCAGCGGAAAAGGACAGGGTCCAACGGGCGAGCAGTACTTC.